This T cell receptor (beta chain) is from a study of T cell responses to AZD1222 COVID-19 vaccine. Turning to the study itself: Second doses that came at about 4 or about 12 weeks were put together. Study results and caveats: Among the donors, most were white British and more were female, and clonal diversity was possibly underestimated.

With regard to this clone: Its antigen is undetermined.

Clones were read by immunoSEQ multiplex PCR, and TCRdb kept only the in-frame ones, dropping some. In the table there are about 140,000 clones, around 87% of which are singletons. There are 11 residues in the CDR3. Trimming took off 6 bases at V and 7 bases at J, with 10 bases between the two ends. Germline-derived CDR1 and CDR2 are KGHSH and LQKENI. The sample in question was peripheral blood, obtained on day 0 of AZD1222 vaccination. The rearrangement joins TRBV18 to TRBJ2-7; D gene uncertain. The sequence was collected from an adult in good health. The CDR3 DNA reads as TGTGCCAGCTCCGAAAGTGGGGAGCAGTACTTC. This sequence encodes CASSESGEQYF.